This T cell receptor (beta chain) was obtained from a study of radiotherapy plus CTLA-4 blockade in lung cancer. Study overall: Objective responses were recorded in around 18% of patients, with disease control recorded in about 30%. Study conclusions and caveats: Early clone dynamics of blood T cells, plus interferon-beta, reportedly predicted response best. Clones of tumor-derived TCRs expanded in blood after radiotherapy plus ipilimumab.

The germline V gene encodes CDR1 MGHRA and CDR2 YSYEKL. The V and J ends lost 1 base and 4 bases, in that order; junction bases with no gene match: 8. This CDR3 is 16 amino acids long. TCRdb keeps only in-frame clones here, not all; method: immunoSEQ multiplex PCR. This sample carries about 120,000 clones, nearly 80% of them seen once, and the ten largest clones take roughly 5.3%. Details on this clone: Its antigen is currently unknown.

Those patients who had chemo-refractory metastatic non-small-cell lung cancer were given focal radiation along with CTLA-4 blockade through ipilimumab. This clonotype was obtained from a human donor with non-small cell lung cancer who had a partial response to radiotherapy plus ipilimumab. Here the sequenced sample was peripheral blood, taken from a patient treated with radiotherapy plus ipilimumab. The rearrangement links TRBV4-1 to TRBJ2-3; TRBD1 aligns across 7 bases. CDR3 in DNA: TGCGCCAGCAGCCAAGTTGGGCGACAGGGATCAGATACGCAGTATTTT. Its protein product is CASSQVGRQGSDTQYF.